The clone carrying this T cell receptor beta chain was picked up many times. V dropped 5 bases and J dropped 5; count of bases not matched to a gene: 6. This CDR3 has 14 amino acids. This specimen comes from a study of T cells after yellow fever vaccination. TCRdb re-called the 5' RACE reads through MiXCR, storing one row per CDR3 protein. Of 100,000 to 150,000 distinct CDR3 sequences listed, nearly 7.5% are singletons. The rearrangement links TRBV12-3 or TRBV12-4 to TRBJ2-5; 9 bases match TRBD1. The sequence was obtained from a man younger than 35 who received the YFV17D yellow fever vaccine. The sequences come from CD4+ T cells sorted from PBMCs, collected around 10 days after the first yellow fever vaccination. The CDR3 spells CASSTHRGRETQYF. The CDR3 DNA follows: TGTGCCAGCAGTACGCACAGGGGGCGGGAGACCCAGTACTTC.